Reported below is one TCR beta chain. Its antigen is not known. This entry belongs to a study of human CD8 memory T cell subsets. Broader study findings: There was only minimal overlap between the repertoires of stem-like memory and precursor exhausted T cells.

The germline V gene encodes CDR1 DFQATT and CDR2 SNEGSKA (reference sequence). This CDR3 comprises 13 residues. The TCR beta sequencing libraries came from UMI-labeled 5' RACE. Authors' analysis steps: Within each TCR beta library, functional CDR3 beta clonotypes numbered between 3,000 and 18,000. TCRdb reanalyzed the 5' RACE reads and collapses them to one entry per CDR3 protein, without DNA. The V and J calls follow TCRdb's processing rather than the paper's. The table lists about 6,700 distinct CDR3 sequences. Total CD8+ T cells were enriched by a separation that was negative and magnetic. It was from duplicate vials of 150,000 sorted CD8+ T cells per subset that RNA came.

Sequenced input: CD8+ T cells from PBMCs. The receptor was isolated from a human donor in good health. V usage is TRBV20-1 and J usage is TRBJ1-6; with no DNA, the TCRdb D assignment of TRBD1 cannot be verified. CDR3 residues: CSARDLEAPKLHF.